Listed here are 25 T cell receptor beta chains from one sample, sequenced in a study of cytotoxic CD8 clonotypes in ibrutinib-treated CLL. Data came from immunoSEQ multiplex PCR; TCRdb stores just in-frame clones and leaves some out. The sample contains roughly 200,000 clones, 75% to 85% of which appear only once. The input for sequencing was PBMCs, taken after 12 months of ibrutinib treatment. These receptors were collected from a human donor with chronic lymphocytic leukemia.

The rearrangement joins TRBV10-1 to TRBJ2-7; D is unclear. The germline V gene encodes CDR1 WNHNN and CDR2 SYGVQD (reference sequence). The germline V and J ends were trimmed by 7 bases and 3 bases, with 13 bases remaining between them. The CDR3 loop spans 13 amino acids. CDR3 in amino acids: CASKRRPGYEQYF. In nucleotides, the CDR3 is TGCGCCAGCAAGAGACGCCCGGGCTACGAGCAGTACTTC.

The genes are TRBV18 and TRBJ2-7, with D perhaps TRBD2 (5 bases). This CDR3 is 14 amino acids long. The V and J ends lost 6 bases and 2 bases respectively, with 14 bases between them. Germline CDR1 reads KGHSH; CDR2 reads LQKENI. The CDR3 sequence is CASSSVGAAYEQYF. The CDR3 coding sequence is TGTGCCAGCTCCTCCGTGGGAGCGGCCTACGAGCAGTACTTC.

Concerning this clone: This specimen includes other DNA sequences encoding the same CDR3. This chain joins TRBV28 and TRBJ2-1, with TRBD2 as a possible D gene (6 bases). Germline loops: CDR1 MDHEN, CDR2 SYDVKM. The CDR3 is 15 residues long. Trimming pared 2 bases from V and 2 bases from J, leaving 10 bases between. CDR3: CASSLLASTYNEQFF. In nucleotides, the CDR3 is TGTGCCAGCAGTTTACTAGCGAGTACCTACAATGAGCAGTTCTTC.

The CDR3 spells CAISGGGTGSYEQYF. The CDR3 DNA sequence: TGTGCCATCAGTGGAGGGGGGACAGGCTCCTACGAGCAGTACTTC. The genes are TRBV10-3 and TRBJ2-7, with 8 positions matching TRBD1. CDR1 is ENHRY and CDR2 is SYGVKD in the germline V gene. The CDR3 runs 15 residues. Germline trimming cut 4 bases from V and 0 bases from J; bases unmatched to any gene: 5.

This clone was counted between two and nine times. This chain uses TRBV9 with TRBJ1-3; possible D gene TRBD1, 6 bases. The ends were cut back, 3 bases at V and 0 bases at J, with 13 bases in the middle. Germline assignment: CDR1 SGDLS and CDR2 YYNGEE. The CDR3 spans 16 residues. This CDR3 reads CASSGSQGFSGNTIYF. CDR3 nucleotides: TGTGCCAGCAGCGGATCCCAGGGGTTCTCTGGAAACACCATATATTTT.

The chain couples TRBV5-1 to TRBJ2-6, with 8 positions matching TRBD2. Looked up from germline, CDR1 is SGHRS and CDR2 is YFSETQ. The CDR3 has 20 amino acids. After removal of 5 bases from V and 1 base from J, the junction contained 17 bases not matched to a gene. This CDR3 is CASRAGLVPPRGSGANVLTF. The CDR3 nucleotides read TGCGCCAGCAGAGCGGGACTAGTCCCCCCCCGAGGATCTGGGGCCAACGTCCTGACTTTC.

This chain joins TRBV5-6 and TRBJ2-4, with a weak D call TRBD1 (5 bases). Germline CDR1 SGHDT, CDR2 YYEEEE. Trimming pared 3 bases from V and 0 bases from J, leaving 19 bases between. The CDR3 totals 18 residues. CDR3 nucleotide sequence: TGTGCCAGCAGCTCCAGAACAGGTTACCGTCTAGCCAAAAACATTCAGTACTTC. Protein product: CASSSRTGYRLAKNIQYF.

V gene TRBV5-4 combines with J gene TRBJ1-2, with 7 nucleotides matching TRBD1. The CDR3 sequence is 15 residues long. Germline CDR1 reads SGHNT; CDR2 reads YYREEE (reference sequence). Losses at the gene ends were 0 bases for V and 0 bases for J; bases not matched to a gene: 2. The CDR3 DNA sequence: TGTGCCAGCAGCTTGGGGGACAGCTCTAACTATGGCTACACCTTC. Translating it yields CASSLGDSSNYGYTF.

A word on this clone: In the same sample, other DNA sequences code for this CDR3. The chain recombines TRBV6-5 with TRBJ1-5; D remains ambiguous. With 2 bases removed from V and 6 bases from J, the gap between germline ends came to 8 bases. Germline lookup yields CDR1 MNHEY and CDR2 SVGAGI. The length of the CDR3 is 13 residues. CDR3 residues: CASSYNPGQPQHF. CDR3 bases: TGTGCCAGCAGTTACAACCCGGGTCAGCCCCAGCATTTT.

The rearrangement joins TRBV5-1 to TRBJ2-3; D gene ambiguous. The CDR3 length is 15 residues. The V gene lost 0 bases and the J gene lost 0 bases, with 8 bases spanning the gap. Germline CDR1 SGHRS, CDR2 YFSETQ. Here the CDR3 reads CASSLGLQSTDTQYF. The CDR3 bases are TGCGCCAGCAGCTTGGGGCTGCAGAGCACAGATACGCAGTATTTT.

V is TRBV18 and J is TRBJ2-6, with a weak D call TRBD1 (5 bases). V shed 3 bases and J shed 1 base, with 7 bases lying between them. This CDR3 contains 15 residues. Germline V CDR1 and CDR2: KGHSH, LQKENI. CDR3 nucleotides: TGTGCCAGCTCACCGGGGCGTTCTGGGGCCAACGTCCTGACTTTC. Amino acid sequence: CASSPGRSGANVLTF. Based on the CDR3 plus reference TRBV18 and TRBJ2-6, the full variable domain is NAGVMQNPRHLVRRRGQEARLRCSPMKGHSHVYWYRQLPEEGLKFMVYLQKENIIDESGMPKERFSAEFPKEGPSILRIQQVVRGDSAAYFCASSPGRSGANVLTFGAGSRLTVL.

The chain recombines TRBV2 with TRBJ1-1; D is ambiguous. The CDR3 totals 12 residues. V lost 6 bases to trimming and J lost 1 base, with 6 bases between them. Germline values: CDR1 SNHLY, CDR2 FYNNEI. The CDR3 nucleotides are TGTGCCAGCAGCCAGAGGAACACTGAAGCTTTCTTT. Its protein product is CASSQRNTEAFF.

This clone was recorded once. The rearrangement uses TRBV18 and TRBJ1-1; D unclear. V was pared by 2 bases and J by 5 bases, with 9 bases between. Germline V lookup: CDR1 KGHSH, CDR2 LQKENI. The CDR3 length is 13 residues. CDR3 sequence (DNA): TGTGCCAGCTCACCAGGGGAGGTAACTGAAGCTTTCTTT. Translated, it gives CASSPGEVTEAFF. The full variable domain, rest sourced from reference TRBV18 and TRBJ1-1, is NAGVMQNPRHLVRRRGQEARLRCSPMKGHSHVYWYRQLPEEGLKFMVYLQKENIIDESGMPKERFSAEFPKEGPSILRIQQVVRGDSAAYFCASSPGEVTEAFFGQGTRLTVV.

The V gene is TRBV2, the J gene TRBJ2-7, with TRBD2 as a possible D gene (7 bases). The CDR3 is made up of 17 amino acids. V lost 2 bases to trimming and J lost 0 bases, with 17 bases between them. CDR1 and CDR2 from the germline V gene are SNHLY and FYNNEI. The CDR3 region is CASSETHRGALSYEQYF. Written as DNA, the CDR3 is TGTGCCAGCAGTGAAACCCATCGGGGGGCTCTCTCCTACGAGCAGTACTTC.

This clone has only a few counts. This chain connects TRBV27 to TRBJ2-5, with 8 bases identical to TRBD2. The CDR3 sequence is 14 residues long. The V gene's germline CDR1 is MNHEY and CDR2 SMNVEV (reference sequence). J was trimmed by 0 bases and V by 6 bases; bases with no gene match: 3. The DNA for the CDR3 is TGTGCCAGCAGCCAACTAGCGGACCAAGAGACCCAGTACTTC. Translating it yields CASSQLADQETQYF.

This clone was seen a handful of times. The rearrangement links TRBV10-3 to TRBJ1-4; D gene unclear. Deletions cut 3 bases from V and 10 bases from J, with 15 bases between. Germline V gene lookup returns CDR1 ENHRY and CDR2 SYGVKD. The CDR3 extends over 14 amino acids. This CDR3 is CAISEYGELGKLFF. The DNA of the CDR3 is TGTGCCATCAGTGAATATGGGGAACTTGGAAAACTGTTTTTT.

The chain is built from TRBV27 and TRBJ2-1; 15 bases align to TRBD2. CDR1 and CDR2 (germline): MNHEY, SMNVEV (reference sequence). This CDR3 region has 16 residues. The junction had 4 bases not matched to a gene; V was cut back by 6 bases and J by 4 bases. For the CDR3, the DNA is TGTGCCAGCAGGGACGGGACTAGCGGGAGGTACAATGAGCAGTTCTTC. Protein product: CASRDGTSGRYNEQFF.

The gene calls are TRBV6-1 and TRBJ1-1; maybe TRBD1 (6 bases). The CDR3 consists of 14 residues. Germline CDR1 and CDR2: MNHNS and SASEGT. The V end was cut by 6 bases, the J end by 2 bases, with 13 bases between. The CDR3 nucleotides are TGTGCCAGCAGGTCTGGACAGCATAACACTGAAGCTTTCTTT. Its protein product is CASRSGQHNTEAFF.

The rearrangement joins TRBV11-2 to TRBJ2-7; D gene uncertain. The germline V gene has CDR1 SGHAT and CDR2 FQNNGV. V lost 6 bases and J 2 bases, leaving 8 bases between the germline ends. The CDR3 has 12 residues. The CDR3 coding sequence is TGTGCCAGCAGTCGCGGTCCCTACGAGCAGTACTTC. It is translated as CASSRGPYEQYF.

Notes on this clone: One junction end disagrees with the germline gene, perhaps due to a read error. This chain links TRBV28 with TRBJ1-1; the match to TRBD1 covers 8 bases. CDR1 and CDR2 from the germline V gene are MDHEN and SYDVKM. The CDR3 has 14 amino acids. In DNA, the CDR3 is TGTGTCAGCTTTGGGACAGGAGATTCCACTGAAGCTTTCTTT. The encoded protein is CVSFGTGDSTEAFF.

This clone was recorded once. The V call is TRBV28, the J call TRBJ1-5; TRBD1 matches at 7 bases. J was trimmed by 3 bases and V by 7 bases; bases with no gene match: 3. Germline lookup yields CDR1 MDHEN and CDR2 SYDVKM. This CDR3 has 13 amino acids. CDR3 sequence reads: CASNRGHNQPQHF. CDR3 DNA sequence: TGTGCCAGCAACAGGGGCCACAATCAGCCCCAGCATTTT.

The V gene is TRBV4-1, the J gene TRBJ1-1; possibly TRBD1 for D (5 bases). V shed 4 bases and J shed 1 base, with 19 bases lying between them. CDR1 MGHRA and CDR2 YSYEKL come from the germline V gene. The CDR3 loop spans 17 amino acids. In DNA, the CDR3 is TGCGCCAGCAGCCCCGGGACCCGACCCGACCCGAACACTGAAGCTTTCTTT. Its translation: CASSPGTRPDPNTEAFF.

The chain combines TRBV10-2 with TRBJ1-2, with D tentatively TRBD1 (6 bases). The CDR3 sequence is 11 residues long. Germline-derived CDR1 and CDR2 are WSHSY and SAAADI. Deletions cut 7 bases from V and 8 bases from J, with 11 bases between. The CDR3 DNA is TGCGCCAGCAAAACTGGACAGGGCTACACCTTC. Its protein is CASKTGQGYTF.

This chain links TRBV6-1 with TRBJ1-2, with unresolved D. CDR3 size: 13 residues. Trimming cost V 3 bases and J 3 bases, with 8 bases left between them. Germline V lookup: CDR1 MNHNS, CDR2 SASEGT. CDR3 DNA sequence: TGTGCCAGCAGTGAGACAACCGACTATGGCTACACCTTC. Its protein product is CASSETTDYGYTF.

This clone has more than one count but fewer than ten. CDR3 sequence (DNA): TGTGCCAGCAGCCAGAGCGACAGTGATCAGCCCCAGCATTTT. Protein sequence: CASSQSDSDQPQHF. This chain links TRBV7-2 with TRBJ1-5; a weak D match, TRBD1 (5 bases). Deletions cut 5 bases from V and 5 bases from J, with 13 bases between. From germline, CDR1 is SGHTA and CDR2 FQGNSA. The CDR3 loop spans 14 amino acids.